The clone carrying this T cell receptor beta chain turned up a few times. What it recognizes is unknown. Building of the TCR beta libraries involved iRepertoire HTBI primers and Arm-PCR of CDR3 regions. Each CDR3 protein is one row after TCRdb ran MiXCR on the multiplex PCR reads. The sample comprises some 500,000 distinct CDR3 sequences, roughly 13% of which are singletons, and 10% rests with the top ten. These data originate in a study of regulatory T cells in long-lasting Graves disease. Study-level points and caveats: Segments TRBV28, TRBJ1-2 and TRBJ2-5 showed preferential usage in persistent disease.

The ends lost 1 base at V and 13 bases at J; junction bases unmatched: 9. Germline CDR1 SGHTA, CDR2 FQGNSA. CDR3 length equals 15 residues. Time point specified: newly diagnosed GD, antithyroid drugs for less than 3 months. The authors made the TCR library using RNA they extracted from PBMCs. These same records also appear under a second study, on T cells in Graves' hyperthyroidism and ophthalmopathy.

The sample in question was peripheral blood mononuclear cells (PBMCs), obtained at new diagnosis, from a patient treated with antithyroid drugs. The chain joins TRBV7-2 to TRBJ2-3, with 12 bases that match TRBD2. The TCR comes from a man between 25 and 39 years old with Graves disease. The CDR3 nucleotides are TGTGCCAGCAGCTTAGGAAGACTAGCGGGGGTGTCTGAGTATTTT. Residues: CASSLGRLAGVSEYF.